One sample yielded the 13 T cell receptor beta chains listed below, sequenced in a study of T cells after yellow fever vaccination. TCRdb analysed the 5' RACE reads with MiXCR anew, one entry per CDR3 protein. The sample lists 450,000 to 650,000 distinct CDR3 sequences; just over 20% were seen once. This material consisted of PBMCs, taken more than 20 days after the first yellow fever vaccination. Source of these receptors: a man between 18 and 35 years old who received the YFV17D yellow fever vaccine.

In its sample, this clonotype was seen a few times. The chain is built from TRBV4-1 and TRBJ1-1; 7 bases are shared with TRBD1. Trimming removed 0 bases from V and 4 bases from J; junction bases left unmatched: 5. This CDR3 region has 15 residues. Looked up from germline, CDR1 is MGHRA and CDR2 is YSYEKL. This chain's CDR3 is CASSQDPTGSTEAFF. Here the CDR3 DNA reads TGCGCCAGCAGCCAAGATCCGACAGGGAGCACTGAAGCTTTCTTT.

This clonotype was seen only a few times. The V and J genes are TRBV7-8 and TRBJ2-1; D not certain. V was shortened by 0 bases and J by 13 bases, with 13 bases between the two germline ends. This CDR3 is 13 amino acids long. Germline values: CDR1 SGHVS, CDR2 FQNEAQ. CDR3 nucleotide sequence: TGTGCCAGCAGCTTAGCGTTCAAGTCTGAACAGTTCTTC. Its translation: CASSLAFKSEQFF.

V gene TRBV7-9 combines with J gene TRBJ2-7; D is uncertain. The ends were cut back, 1 base at V and 5 bases at J, with 12 bases in the middle. Per the germline V gene, CDR1 is SEHNR and CDR2 is FQNEAQ (reference sequence). The CDR3 is made up of 14 amino acids. The CDR3 here is CASSLVTHGNEQYF. CDR3 nucleotide sequence: TGTGCCAGCAGCTTAGTAACACATGGGAACGAGCAGTACTTC.

This chain links TRBV11-2 with TRBJ1-2; TRBD1 matches at 8 bases. Trimming took 5 bases from V and 5 from J; bases not matched to a gene: 7. The germline V gene has CDR1 SGHAT and CDR2 FQNNGV. This CDR3 has 14 residues. CDR3 sequence (DNA): TGTGCCAGCAGCCGGACCGGGACAGGTTATGGCTACACCTTC. This sequence encodes CASSRTGTGYGYTF.

V usage is TRBV7-2 and J usage is TRBJ2-2; 7 nucleotides agree with TRBD1. Germline V gene data show CDR1 as SGHTA and CDR2 as FQGNSA. Trimming cost V 3 bases and J 7 bases; bases outside gene matches: 11. The CDR3 runs 16 residues. CDR3 in amino acids: CASSLRPRGLGGELFF. As DNA, the CDR3 is TGTGCCAGCAGCTTGCGTCCGAGGGGGCTGGGCGGGGAGCTGTTTTTT.

The chain combines TRBV7-3 with TRBJ1-1, with TRBD1 identical over 9 bases. This CDR3 contains 14 residues. In germline, CDR1 is SGHTA, CDR2 FQGTGA. V lost 5 bases and J lost 4; bases outside the gene matches: 5. CDR3 nucleotides: TGTGCCAGCAGCCCAGGGGGACAGGGCACTGAAGCTTTCTTT. Translated, it gives CASSPGGQGTEAFF.

This clonotype was detected a few times. The rearrangement uses TRBV7-2 and TRBJ1-3, with a possible D match to TRBD1 (6 bases). Trimming took off 0 bases at V and 2 bases at J, with 11 bases between the two ends. Looked up from germline, CDR1 is SGHTA and CDR2 is FQGNSA. This CDR3 spans 16 amino acids. The CDR3 region is CASSLARAGAGNTIYF. The CDR3 DNA is TGTGCCAGCAGCTTAGCGAGGGCAGGGGCTGGAAACACCATATATTTT. Drawing the rest from reference TRBV7-2 and TRBJ1-3, the complete variable domain is GAGVSQSPSNKVTEKGKDVELRCDPISGHTALYWYRQSLGQGLEFLIYFQGNSAPDKSGLPSDRFSAERTGGSVSTLTIQRTQQEDSAVYLCASSLARAGAGNTIYFGEGSWLTVV.

A few counts support this clonotype. The chain is built from TRBV19 and TRBJ2-1, with 10 bases aligning to TRBD1. The germline V gene has CDR1 LNHDA and CDR2 SQIVND (reference sequence). Trimming cost V 6 bases and J 5 bases; bases outside gene matches: 7. The CDR3 spans 15 residues. The CDR3 sequence: CASRWSGTGDNEQFF. The CDR3 nucleotides read TGTGCCAGTAGGTGGTCGGGGACAGGGGACAATGAGCAGTTCTTC.

The chain joins TRBV7-9 to TRBJ1-1, with D hard to call. Deletions cut 4 bases from V and 11 bases from J, with 17 bases between. Germline CDR1 and CDR2: SEHNR and FQNEAQ (reference sequence). The CDR3 covers 13 residues. DNA for the CDR3: TGTGCCAGCAGCTCAACCGGGTCCATTCTGGCTTTCTTT. Translated: CASSSTGSILAFF. The variable domain in full, completed from reference TRBV7-9 and TRBJ1-1, reads DTGVSQNPRHKITKRGQNVTFRCDPISEHNRLYWYRQTLGQGPEFLTYFQNEAQLEKSRLLSDRFSAERPKGSFSTLEIQRTEQGDSAMYLCASSSTGSILAFFGQGTRLTVV.

The rearrangement joins TRBV5-1 to TRBJ2-6, with a possible D match to TRBD1 (5 bases). This CDR3 has 17 residues. V lost 2 bases and J 4 bases, leaving 16 bases between the germline ends. The V gene's germline CDR1 is SGHRS and CDR2 YFSETQ. Here the CDR3 reads CASSFQGDLRGANVLTF. CDR3 nucleotides: TGCGCCAGCAGCTTCCAGGGTGATCTCCGGGGGGCCAACGTCCTGACTTTC.

There are many counts of this clonotype. The chain joins TRBV27 to TRBJ1-2; TRBD1 matches at 10 bases. J lost 8 bases, V lost 0 bases, and 6 bases had no gene match. The CDR3 runs 15 residues. Germline CDR1 reads MNHEY; CDR2 reads SMNVEV (reference sequence). The CDR3 loop is CASSLSDWDRGGYTF. DNA for the CDR3: TGTGCCAGCAGTTTATCGGATTGGGACAGGGGAGGCTACACCTTC.

The chain has TRBV7-9 and TRBJ2-7, with a possible D match to TRBD2 (7 bases). CDR3 length equals 17 residues. V lost 5 bases, J lost 0 bases, and 20 bases lay in between. Germline V gives CDR1 SEHNR, CDR2 FQNEAQ (reference sequence). For the CDR3, the DNA is TGTGCCAGCAGCCAAACAGCCAGGGGAGGGAGCTCCTACGAGCAGTACGTC. This translates into CASSQTARGGSSYEQYV.

This clonotype was picked up many times. V gene TRBV20-1 combines with J gene TRBJ1-4, with D tentatively TRBD1 (6 bases). V lost 3 bases and J lost 9, with 20 bases in between. CDR3 size: 15 residues. Germline V CDR1 and CDR2: DFQATT, SNEGSKA (reference sequence). The CDR3 nucleotides are TGCAGTGCTAGTTCCGAAGGGGGAAGACAAAAAAAACTGTTTTTT. Its translation: CSASSEGGRQKKLFF.